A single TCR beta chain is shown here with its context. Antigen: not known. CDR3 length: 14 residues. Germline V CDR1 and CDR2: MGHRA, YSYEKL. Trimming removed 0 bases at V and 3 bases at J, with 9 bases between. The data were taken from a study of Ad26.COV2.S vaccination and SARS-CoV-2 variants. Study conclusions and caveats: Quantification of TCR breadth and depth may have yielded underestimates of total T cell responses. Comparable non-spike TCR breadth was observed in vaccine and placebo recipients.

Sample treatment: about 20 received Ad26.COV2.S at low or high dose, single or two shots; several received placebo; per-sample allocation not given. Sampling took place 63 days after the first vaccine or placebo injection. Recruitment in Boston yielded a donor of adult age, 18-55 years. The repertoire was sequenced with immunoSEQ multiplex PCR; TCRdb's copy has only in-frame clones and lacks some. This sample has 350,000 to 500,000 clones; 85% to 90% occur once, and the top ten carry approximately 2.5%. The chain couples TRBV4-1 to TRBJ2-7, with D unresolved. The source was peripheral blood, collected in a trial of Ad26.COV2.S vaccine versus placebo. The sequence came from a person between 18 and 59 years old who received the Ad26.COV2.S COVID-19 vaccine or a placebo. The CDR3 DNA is TGCGCCAGCAGCCAAGAGATCCTTGTCTACGAGCAGTACGTC. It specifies CASSQEILVYEQYV.